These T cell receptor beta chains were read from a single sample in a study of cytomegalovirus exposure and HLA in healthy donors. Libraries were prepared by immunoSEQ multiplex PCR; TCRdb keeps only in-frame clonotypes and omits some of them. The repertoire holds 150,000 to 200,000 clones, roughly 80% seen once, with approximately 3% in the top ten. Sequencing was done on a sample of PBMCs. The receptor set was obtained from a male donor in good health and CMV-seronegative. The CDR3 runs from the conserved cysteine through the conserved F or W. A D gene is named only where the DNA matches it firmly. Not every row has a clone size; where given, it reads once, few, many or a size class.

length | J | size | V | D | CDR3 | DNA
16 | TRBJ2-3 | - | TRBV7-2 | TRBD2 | CASSPTGLAGTDTQYF | TGTGCCAGCAGCCCTACGGGACTAGCGGGCACAGATACGCAGTATTTT
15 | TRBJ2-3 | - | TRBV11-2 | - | CASSLGGILTDTQYF | TGTGCCAGCAGCTTAGGAGGGATCCTCACAGATACGCAGTATTTT
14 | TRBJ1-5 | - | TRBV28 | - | CASRTGYSNQPQHF | TGTGCCAGCAGAACAGGGTATAGCAATCAGCCCCAGCATTTT
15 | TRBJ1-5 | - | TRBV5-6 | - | CASSLWLGGNQPQHF | TGTGCCAGCAGCTTGTGGTTAGGGGGCAATCAGCCCCAGCATTTT
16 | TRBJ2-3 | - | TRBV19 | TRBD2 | CASSIGRRERPDTQYF | TGTGCCAGTAGTATCGGGAGGCGGGAAAGGCCAGATACGCAGTATTTT
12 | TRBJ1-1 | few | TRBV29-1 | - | CSVGSMNTEAFF | TGCAGCGTTGGAAGCATGAACACTGAAGCTTTCTTT
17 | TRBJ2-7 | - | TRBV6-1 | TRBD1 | CASSEAVRQGRFGEQYF | TGTGCCAGCAGTGAAGCAGTACGACAGGGCCGTTTTGGCGAGCAGTACTTC
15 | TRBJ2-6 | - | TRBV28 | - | CASSSSMLGANVLTF | TGTGCCAGCAGTTCGAGCATGTTGGGGGCCAACGTCCTGACTTTC
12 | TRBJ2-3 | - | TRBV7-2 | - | CASSLGLATQYF | TGTGCCAGCAGCTTAGGGCTAGCAACGCAGTATTTT
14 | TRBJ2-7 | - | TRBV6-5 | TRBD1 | CASRSSGGLTEQYF | TGTGCCAGCAGGTCCTCAGGGGGCTTGACCGAGCAGTACTTC
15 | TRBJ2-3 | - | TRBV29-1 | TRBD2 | CSVGSGGSWTDTQYF | TGCAGCGTTGGTAGCGGGGGGTCGTGGACAGATACGCAGTATTTT
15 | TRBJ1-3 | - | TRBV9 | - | CASSRGQSSGNTIYF | TGTGCCAGCAGCCGCGGACAGTCCTCTGGAAACACCATATATTTT
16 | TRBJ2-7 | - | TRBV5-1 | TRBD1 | CASSSGGTGSSYEQYF | TGCGCCAGCAGTTCGGGCGGGACAGGGAGCTCCTACGAGCAGTACTTC
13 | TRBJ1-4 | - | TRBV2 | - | CASSPGANEKLFF | TGTGCCAGCAGTCCGGGAGCTAATGAAAAACTGTTTTTT
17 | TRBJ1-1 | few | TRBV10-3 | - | CAISAHLGGQPNTEAFF | TGTGCCATCAGCGCACACCTTGGTGGACAGCCGAACACTGAAGCTTTCTTT
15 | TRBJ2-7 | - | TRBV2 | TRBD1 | CASSGDRRNSYEQYF | TGTGCCAGCAGTGGGGACAGGCGTAACTCCTACGAGCAGTACTTC
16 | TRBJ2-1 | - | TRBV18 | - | CASSPPGTVYPNEQFF | TGTGCCAGCTCACCACCCGGGACTGTCTACCCGAATGAGCAGTTCTTC
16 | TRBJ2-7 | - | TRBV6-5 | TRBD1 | CASSYSVLGTGRKQYF | TGTGCCAGCAGTTACTCGGTGCTCGGGACAGGGAGAAAGCAGTACTTC
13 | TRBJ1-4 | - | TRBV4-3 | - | CASRRGTNEKLFF | TGCGCCAGCCGGAGGGGAACTAATGAAAAACTGTTTTTT
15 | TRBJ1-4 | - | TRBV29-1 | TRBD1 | CSVEGATGINEKLFF | TGCAGCGTTGAGGGGGCGACAGGGATTAATGAAAAACTGTTTTTT
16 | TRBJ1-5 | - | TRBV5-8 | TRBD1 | CASSLKTGNHNQPQHF | TGTGCCAGCAGCCTAAAGACAGGGAATCACAATCAGCCCCAGCATTTT
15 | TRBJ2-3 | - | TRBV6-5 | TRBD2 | CASSSLAGVYSAQYF | TGTGCCAGCAGCTCCCTAGCGGGAGTTTACAGTGCGCAGTATTTT